These T cell receptor beta chains were read from a single sample in a study of T-cell memory formation after mild COVID-19. Each CDR3 protein gets one entry after TCRdb re-called the 5' RACE reads with MiXCR. The repertoire includes under 150,000 distinct CDR3 sequences, 16% of them detected once, and more than 11% sits in the top ten. Input material: PBMCs or a T cell subset sorted from them (not recorded which). The source is an adult woman who had mild COVID-19 (a few samples of this study predate the infection). Cell type and time point are not known. CDR3s include the opening cysteine and the closing phenylalanine or tryptophan. The D gene is left open where the match is weak. A row's size may be missing; if present it is once, few, many or a size class.

j_gene,abundance,d_gene,v_gene,CDR3aa,CDR3nt
TRBJ2-7,NA,TRBD2,TRBV27,CASNVGGPSYEQYF,TGTGCCAGCAACGTGGGAGGGCCTTCCTACGAGCAGTACTTC
TRBJ2-3,NA,NA,TRBV5-1,CASSLAIHTDTQYF,TGCGCCAGCAGCTTGGCAATCCACACAGATACGCAGTATTTT
TRBJ2-1,few,TRBD2,TRBV20-1,CSARDGQRGGFF,TGCAGTGCTAGAGATGGCCAGCGGGGGGGGTTCTTC
TRBJ2-2,NA,TRBD2,TRBV7-2,CASSLGRLAFAGELFF,TGTGCCAGCAGCTTAGGAAGACTAGCTTTCGCCGGGGAGCTGTTTTTT
TRBJ2-7,few,NA,TRBV3-1,CASSHVSDQGGYEQYF,TGTGCCAGCAGCCACGTATCGGACCAGGGGGGCTACGAGCAGTACTTC
TRBJ2-1,NA,NA,TRBV6-6,CASSRTIGVAEQFF,TGTGCCAGCAGTCGGACTATTGGGGTCGCTGAGCAGTTCTTC
TRBJ2-1,NA,NA,TRBV11-2,CASSHIRGTGNEQFF,TGTGCCAGCAGCCATATACGGGGGACGGGGAATGAGCAGTTCTTC
TRBJ1-1,NA,NA,TRBV29-1,CSVRNTEAFF,TGCAGCGTGCGGAACACTGAAGCTTTCTTT
TRBJ2-1,NA,NA,TRBV9,CASSSSGGSSYNEQFF,TGTGCCAGCAGCTCCTCGGGGGGCAGCTCCTACAATGAGCAGTTCTTC
TRBJ1-1,NA,TRBD1,TRBV7-2,CASSLWTGGGTEAFF,TGTGCCAGCAGCCTTTGGACAGGGGGAGGCACTGAAGCTTTCTTT
TRBJ1-5,NA,NA,TRBV20-1,CSARAPVSQPQHF,TGCAGTGCTAGAGCGCCGGTTAGTCAGCCCCAGCATTTT
TRBJ2-5,NA,NA,TRBV29-1,CSVEPQGRVETQYF,TGCAGCGTGGAGCCTCAGGGTAGAGTAGAGACCCAGTACTTC
TRBJ2-7,NA,TRBD1,TRBV27,CASSLKGGDEQYF,TGTGCCAGCAGTTTAAAAGGGGGCGACGAGCAGTACTTC
TRBJ1-1,NA,NA,TRBV27,CASRNRNLRAFF,TGTGCCAGCCGGAACAGGAACCTTCGAGCTTTCTTT
TRBJ2-1,many,TRBD1,TRBV5-1,CASSSTTGVVNEQFF,TGCGCCAGCAGCTCGACAACAGGGGTTGTCAATGAGCAGTTCTTC
TRBJ2-7,NA,NA,TRBV12-5,CASGIQKGPGLIYEQYF,TGTGCTAGTGGTATCCAGAAAGGCCCGGGACTGATTTACGAGCAGTACTTC
TRBJ1-1,NA,NA,TRBV7-3,CASSSAPTAEAFF,TGTGCCAGCAGCTCCGCGCCGACGGCTGAAGCTTTCTTT
TRBJ2-3,NA,NA,TRBV29-1,CSVRKGGNTQYF,TGCAGCGTTCGGAAAGGGGGTAATACGCAGTATTTT
TRBJ1-1,NA,NA,TRBV30,CASGQAMGARNTEAFF,TGTGCCTCCGGGCAGGCGATGGGAGCTCGCAACACTGAAGCTTTCTTT
TRBJ2-5,few,NA,TRBV5-1,CASSSPRGAEETQYF,TGCGCCAGCAGCTCCCCACGAGGGGCTGAGGAGACCCAGTACTTC